Following are 18 T cell receptor beta chains from one sample sequenced in a study of blood T cell repertoires in COVID-19. TCRdb keeps only in-frame clones here, not all; method: immunoSEQ multiplex PCR. The sample consists of fewer than 350,000 clones, around 90% of them appearing once. Sequenced material: peripheral blood. Source of these receptors: a young man with COVID-19, enrolled during active disease.

The chain uses TRBV15 and TRBJ1-2; a possible D gene is TRBD1 (5 bases). Per germline, CDR1 LNHNV and CDR2 YYDKDF (reference sequence). V dropped 0 bases and J dropped 4 bases, with 15 bases sitting between them. This CDR3 comprises 16 residues. The CDR3 here is CATSREVGTGGYGYTF. The CDR3 nucleotides read TGTGCCACCAGCAGAGAGGTCGGGACGGGGGGCTATGGCTACACCTTC.

This rearrangement joins TRBV24-1 to TRBJ2-4; 9 nucleotides agree with TRBD2. CDR1 and CDR2 from the germline V gene are KGHDR and SFDVKD. This CDR3 spans 17 amino acids. The V and J ends lost 9 bases and 3 bases, in that order; junction bases with no gene match: 14. CDR3 region: CATESSGVRGDKNIQYF. The CDR3 region has the DNA TGTGCCACCGAGTCTAGCGGGGTACGAGGGGACAAAAACATTCAGTACTTC.

The rearrangement joins TRBV7-2 to TRBJ2-7; 9 nucleotides align to TRBD1. CDR1 is SGHTA, CDR2 FQGNSA, per germline. Trimming cost V 1 base and J 7 bases; bases outside gene matches: 5. The CDR3 runs 14 residues. The CDR3 nucleotides are TGTGCCAGCAGCTTAGGACAGGGGGTCAGAGAGCAGTACTTC. Translating gives CASSLGQGVREQYF.

This chain uses TRBV18 with TRBJ2-1; D gene unclear. This CDR3 contains 12 residues. Trimming cost V 2 bases and J 9 bases, with 8 bases left between them. The germline CDR1 and CDR2 sequences are KGHSH and LQKENI. The CDR3 sequence: CASSPTRPEQFF. CDR3 nucleotides: TGTGCCAGCTCACCAACGCGTCCTGAGCAGTTCTTC.

This clone is a singleton in its sample. The chain recombines TRBV6-5 with TRBJ2-7; D gene unclear. This CDR3 has 12 residues. V lost 6 bases, J lost 1 base, and 7 bases lay in between. CDR1 and CDR2 (germline): MNHEY, SVGAGI. The CDR3 region is CASSPQSYEQYF. CDR3 nucleotide sequence: TGTGCCAGCAGCCCACAGTCCTACGAGCAGTACTTC.

The chain recombines TRBV9 with TRBJ1-1; 7 bases line up with TRBD1. CDR3 length: 16 residues. Trimming cost V 0 bases and J 0 bases; bases outside gene matches: 5. CDR1 is SGDLS, CDR2 YYNGEE, per germline. CDR3 region: CASSVGDRFMNTEAFF. The DNA for the CDR3 is TGTGCCAGCAGCGTAGGGGACAGATTCATGAACACTGAAGCTTTCTTT.

The rearrangement links TRBV5-1 to TRBJ2-1; D not resolved. The CDR3 has 15 residues. CDR1 and CDR2 from the germline V gene are SGHRS and YFSETQ. V was trimmed by 0 bases and J by 2 bases, leaving 9 bases between them. The CDR3 region has the DNA TGCGCCAGCAGCTTGGGAGGTGCGACCTACAATGAGCAGTTCTTC. It codes for CASSLGGATYNEQFF.

The chain joins TRBV27 to TRBJ1-1; maybe TRBD1 (6 bases). Germline CDR1 MNHEY, CDR2 SMNVEV (reference sequence). This CDR3 spans 15 amino acids. Trimming cost V 4 bases and J 3 bases, with 15 bases left between them. CDR3 coding DNA: TGTGCCAGCAGTTCCGGAACCAGGGGCGACACTGAAGCTTTCTTT. It yields the protein CASSSGTRGDTEAFF.

This chain connects TRBV19 to TRBJ1-5; 10 bases line up with TRBD1. Losses at the gene ends were 6 bases for V and 6 bases for J; bases not matched to a gene: 5. CDR3 length: 14 amino acids. The germline V gene has CDR1 LNHDA and CDR2 SQIVND (reference sequence). The CDR3 DNA reads TGTGCCAGTAGGGTAGGACAGGGGGGTCAGCCCCAGCATTTT. Amino acid sequence: CASRVGQGGQPQHF.

This clone appeared a few times. J is TRBJ2-7 and V is TRBV12-3 or TRBV12-4; TRBD1 matches at 9 bases. The junction had 8 bases not matched to a gene; V was cut back by 5 bases and J by 9 bases. The CDR3 consists of 13 residues. Here the CDR3 reads CASSDTGGWRQYF. As DNA, the CDR3 is TGTGCCAGCAGTGACACAGGGGGCTGGCGGCAGTACTTC.

The rearrangement uses TRBV7-2 and TRBJ2-7; 10 nucleotides match TRBD2. The CDR3 covers 16 residues. Germline assignment: CDR1 SGHTA and CDR2 FQGNSA. With V trimmed by 2 bases and J by 4 bases, 8 bases remained unmatched. In nucleotides, the CDR3 is TGTGCCAGCAGCTTAACAGTCCGGACTAGCGGATACGAGCAGTACTTC. It translates to CASSLTVRTSGYEQYF.

CDR3 residues: CASSPTGDNVRNEQFF. CDR3 nucleotide sequence: TGCGCCAGCAGCCCTACAGGGGATAATGTGAGGAATGAGCAGTTCTTC. This chain connects TRBV5-1 to TRBJ2-1; TRBD1 matches at 7 bases. The CDR3 extends over 16 amino acids. The V and J ends lost 4 bases and 7 bases, in that order; junction bases with no gene match: 14. Germline assignment: CDR1 SGHRS and CDR2 YFSETQ.

This clone was seen just once. The chain is built from TRBV21-1 and TRBJ2-1; the table calls TRBD2, which could not be checked here. TRBV21-1 represents a pseudogene. The CDR3 runs 16 residues. CDR3 protein: CASSVLLAGEINEQFF. CDR3 in DNA: TGTGCCAGCAGCGTCCTTCTAGCGGGAGAAATCAATGAGCAGTTCTTC.

The rearrangement links TRBV19 to TRBJ2-5, with D uncertain. Germline V lookup: CDR1 LNHDA, CDR2 SQIVND (reference sequence). Trimming pared 7 bases from V and 7 bases from J, leaving 16 bases between. This CDR3 contains 13 residues. CDR3 region: CASTAEREGTQYF. The CDR3 DNA sequence: TGTGCCAGTACGGCAGAGCGAGAAGGGACCCAGTACTTC.

The chain joins TRBV7-9 to TRBJ1-2; 8 bases align to TRBD1. In germline, CDR1 is SEHNR, CDR2 FQNEAQ (reference sequence). The V segment lost 0 bases and the J segment 7 bases; nucleotides outside the gene matches: 4. The CDR3 has 14 amino acids. The CDR3 is CASSLATDRAGYTF. CDR3 DNA: TGTGCCAGCAGCTTAGCCACGGACAGGGCTGGCTACACCTTC. The full variable domain, rest sourced from reference TRBV7-9 and TRBJ1-2, is DTGVSQNPRHKITKRGQNVTFRCDPISEHNRLYWYRQTLGQGPEFLTYFQNEAQLEKSRLLSDRFSAERPKGSFSTLEIQRTEQGDSAMYLCASSLATDRAGYTFGSGTRLTVV.

The chain carries TRBV28 and TRBJ2-2; TRBD1 agrees at 12 bases. The CDR3 extends over 18 amino acids. V shed 4 bases and J 5 bases; nucleotides not matched to a gene: 11. Per germline, CDR1 MDHEN and CDR2 SYDVKM. The CDR3, as DNA: TGTGCCAGCAGTTCCCCGGGACAGGGGGCGGGGATGACCGGGGAGCTGTTTTTT. This translates into CASSSPGQGAGMTGELFF.

The sample holds one count of this clone. The chain carries TRBV12-3 or TRBV12-4 and TRBJ1-5; D not certain. This CDR3 is 12 amino acids long. V lost 3 bases and J lost 4, with 4 bases in between. The CDR3, as DNA: TGTGCCAGCAGTTTTCGGAATCAGCCCCAGCATTTT. Its translation: CASSFRNQPQHF.

The chain recombines TRBV6-5 with TRBJ1-5; D not resolved. Looked up from germline, CDR1 is MNHEY and CDR2 is SVGAGI. With 8 bases removed from V and 3 bases from J, the gap between germline ends came to 11 bases. The length of the CDR3 is 13 residues. CDR3 sequence: CASSGVNNQPQHF. The CDR3 region has the DNA TGTGCCAGCTCCGGGGTTAACAATCAGCCCCAGCATTTT.